Presented here are 25 T cell receptor beta chains from one specimen sequenced in a study of blood T cell repertoires in COVID-19. TCRdb's copy holds only in-frame clones and misses some; the assay was immunoSEQ multiplex PCR. This repertoire shows about 150,000 clones, 79% found once; its top ten account for roughly 8.7%. The sample was peripheral blood. The origin of the receptors is a man aged 50 to 60 with active or convalescent COVID-19.

The rearrangement uses TRBV27 and TRBJ2-1; TRBD1 agrees at 8 bases. Germline CDR1 MNHEY, CDR2 SMNVEV (reference sequence). This CDR3 is 17 amino acids long. The V gene end was trimmed by 6 bases and the J gene end by 7 bases; junction bases not matched to a gene: 17. CDR3 region: CASSLPGRGPVGNEQFF. The CDR3 region has the DNA TGTGCCAGCAGCCTACCGGGCAGGGGGCCGGTGGGTAATGAGCAGTTCTTC.

The sample holds a few counts of this clone. The rearrangement links TRBV30 to TRBJ2-7; D unresolved. V shed 4 bases and J shed 3 bases, with 7 bases lying between them. Germline V gene sequence: CDR1 GTSNPN, CDR2 SVGIG (reference sequence). The CDR3 is 11 residues long. The CDR3 here is CAWTRYYEQYF. The CDR3 DNA sequence: TGTGCCTGGACGCGCTACTACGAGCAGTACTTC.

This clone showed up just a few times. The rearrangement uses TRBV7-9 and TRBJ2-3, with TRBD2 identical over 11 bases. From germline, CDR1 is SEHNR and CDR2 FQNEAQ (reference sequence). CDR3 length: 16 amino acids. Trimming at V came to 5 bases and at J to 2 bases, leaving 6 bases not matched to a gene. The CDR3: CASSPGTSGYTDTQYF. The CDR3 DNA is TGTGCCAGCAGCCCTGGGACTAGCGGATACACAGATACGCAGTATTTT.

The V call is TRBV27, the J call TRBJ2-1; 7 bases fit TRBD2. The CDR3 runs to 17 residues. CDR1 is MNHEY, CDR2 SMNVEV, per germline (reference sequence). V was pared by 5 bases and J by 7 bases, with 17 bases of the junction left unmatched. The CDR3: CASSQGLGGTPINEQFF. The CDR3 coding sequence is TGTGCCAGCAGTCAAGGACTAGGAGGAACACCAATTAATGAGCAGTTCTTC.

The rearrangement uses TRBV7-2 and TRBJ2-1; a possible D gene is TRBD1 (6 bases). Trimming removed 5 bases from V and 0 bases from J, with 11 bases in between. Germline V gene lookup returns CDR1 SGHTA and CDR2 FQGNSA. The CDR3 totals 15 residues. CDR3 coding DNA: TGTGCCAGCAGCACACAGGGTAGCTCCTACAATGAGCAGTTCTTC. It yields the protein CASSTQGSSYNEQFF.

This chain links TRBV7-3 with TRBJ2-3; 8 bases fit TRBD2. CDR1 and CDR2 (germline): SGHTA, FQGTGA. This CDR3 is built from 17 residues. V trimming: 5 bases; J trimming: 3 bases; junction bases outside the gene matches: 13. As DNA, the CDR3 is TGTGCCAGCAGCCCCCGGGGGGGCGGGAGGTCAACAGATACGCAGTATTTT. This codes for CASSPRGGGRSTDTQYF.

Written as DNA, the CDR3 is TGTGCCAGCAGCGTATCAGCGGCCTCCTACGAGCAGTACTTC. It codes for CASSVSAASYEQYF. The chain couples TRBV9 to TRBJ2-7, with D maybe TRBD2 (5 bases). Trimming cost V 1 base and J 0 bases, with 8 bases left between them. The germline V gene has CDR1 SGDLS and CDR2 YYNGEE. The CDR3 runs to 14 residues.

This clone was recorded many times. This rearrangement joins TRBV5-4 to TRBJ1-1; D ambiguous. V lost 2 bases and J lost 2, with 7 bases in between. CDR1 and CDR2 (germline): SGHNT, YYREEE (reference sequence). The CDR3 loop spans 13 amino acids. This chain's CDR3 is CASSFSQNTEAFF. The CDR3 coding sequence is TGTGCCAGCAGCTTCAGTCAAAACACTGAAGCTTTCTTT.

CDR3 bases: TGCGTAGCCAGGAGGGGCACTGAAGCTTTCTTT. This translates into CVARRGTEAFF. The rearrangement links TRBV29-1 to TRBJ1-1, with D perhaps TRBD1 (5 bases). The V gene's germline CDR1 is SQVTM and CDR2 ANQGSEA. The CDR3 runs 11 residues.

In its sample, this clone was seen many times. The rearrangement links TRBV7-8 to TRBJ2-1, with 14 bases fitting TRBD2. This CDR3 has 17 residues. The V gene end was trimmed by 5 bases and the J gene end by 6 bases; junction bases not matched to a gene: 9. Germline CDR1 reads SGHVS; CDR2 reads FQNEAQ. The CDR3 region has the DNA TGTGCCAGCAGCGTCCTTCCGGGACTAGCGGGAGTCAATGAGCAGTTCTTC. Protein sequence: CASSVLPGLAGVNEQFF.

This chain links TRBV9 with TRBJ1-3; D is perhaps TRBD1 (5 bases). CDR3 length equals 15 residues. The germline gives CDR1 SGDLS, CDR2 YYNGEE. V lost 0 bases and J lost 2, with 9 bases in between. CDR3 DNA: TGTGCCAGCAGCGTAGGTATGACAGCTGGAAACACCATATATTTT. This encodes CASSVGMTAGNTIYF.

This chain uses TRBV27 with TRBJ2-3; D perhaps matches TRBD2 (5 bases). The CDR3 has 16 residues. V lost 3 bases to trimming and J lost 2 bases, with 15 bases between them. The germline CDR1 and CDR2 sequences are MNHEY and SMNVEV (reference sequence). CDR3 amino acids: CASSFLVGKHTDTQYF. The DNA for the CDR3 is TGTGCCAGCAGTTTTCTTGTCGGGAAGCACACAGATACGCAGTATTTT.

V is TRBV6-5 and J is TRBJ2-1; the D gene is possibly TRBD1 (5 bases). V shed 2 bases and J shed 7 bases, with 15 bases lying between them. The CDR3 extends over 15 amino acids. The germline V gene has CDR1 MNHEY and CDR2 SVGAGI. The CDR3 loop is CASSYVGRYRNEQFF. The CDR3 region has the DNA TGTGCCAGCAGTTACGTGGGGCGATACAGGAATGAGCAGTTCTTC.

The chain has TRBV2 and TRBJ2-1; the match to TRBD2 covers 13 bases. CDR3 length equals 16 residues. Germline V gene sequence: CDR1 SNHLY, CDR2 FYNNEI. V dropped 6 bases and J dropped 8; count of bases not matched to a gene: 10. As DNA, the CDR3 is TGTGCCAGCAGCTTGGGAGGGACTAGCGGGATTGATGAGCAGTTCTTC. Translating it yields CASSLGGTSGIDEQFF.

The chain recombines TRBV7-9 with TRBJ1-2; a weak D match, TRBD1 (6 bases). This CDR3 is built from 15 residues. Trimming stripped 2 bases from V and 4 bases from J, with 14 bases between. CDR1 and CDR2 from the germline V gene are SEHNR and FQNEAQ (reference sequence). CDR3 sequence reads: CASSLMDSPVYGYTF. CDR3 DNA sequence: TGTGCCAGCAGCTTAATGGACAGCCCCGTCTATGGCTACACCTTC.

The chain has TRBV7-9 and TRBJ1-5, with 7 bases lining up with TRBD1. CDR3 length equals 15 residues. Germline-derived CDR1 and CDR2 are SEHNR and FQNEAQ (reference sequence). The ends lost 1 base at V and 2 bases at J; junction bases unmatched: 2. For the CDR3, the DNA is TGTGCCAGCAGCTTAGGAGACAGGGGCAATCAGCCCCAGCATTTT. It is translated as CASSLGDRGNQPQHF.

This clone was seen just once. The J gene is TRBJ2-2, the V gene TRBV4-1; 11 bases map to TRBD2. Germline lookup yields CDR1 MGHRA and CDR2 YSYEKL. CDR3 length: 18 amino acids. V lost 4 bases and J lost 5; bases outside the gene matches: 12. Written as DNA, the CDR3 is TGCGCCAGCAGCCCGGCCTTAGCGGGAGGGCCGTGGACCGGGGAGCTGTTTTTT. It codes for CASSPALAGGPWTGELFF.

This chain uses TRBV6-1 with TRBJ1-3; TRBD1 matches 8 bases. V gave up 2 bases and J gave up 4 bases; unmatched junction bases: 4. CDR3 length equals 15 residues. The germline V gene has CDR1 MNHNS and CDR2 SASEGT. Written as DNA, the CDR3 is TGTGCCAGCAGTGAACTCCAGGGGGCGGGAAACACCATATATTTT. It specifies CASSELQGAGNTIYF.

The gene calls are TRBV28 and TRBJ2-1; no firm D call. The CDR3 is made up of 13 amino acids. Germline CDR1 reads MDHEN; CDR2 reads SYDVKM. Trimming cost V 7 bases and J 0 bases, with 7 bases left between them. CDR3 protein: CASTPGSYNEQFF. The CDR3 DNA follows: TGTGCCAGCACCCCGGGCTCCTACAATGAGCAGTTCTTC.

A few counts support this clone. The chain has TRBV5-5 and TRBJ2-2, with 10 bases lining up with TRBD2. Unmatched junction bases numbered 11, after V lost 2 bases and J lost 7 bases. Germline CDR1 and CDR2: SGHKS and YYEKEE (reference sequence). The CDR3 loop spans 17 amino acids. The DNA of the CDR3 is TGTGCCAGCAGCTTATGGCTAGCGGGAGTCGGGGTCGGGGAGCTGTTTTTT. It translates to CASSLWLAGVGVGELFF.

This clone occurred once. The chain uses TRBV19 and TRBJ2-7, with D possibly TRBD2 on 6 matching bases. Germline V gene lookup returns CDR1 LNHDA and CDR2 SQIVND (reference sequence). This CDR3 region has 14 residues. The V end was cut by 2 bases, the J end by 2 bases, with 10 bases between. The CDR3 sequence is CASSIRESAYEQYF. Written as DNA, the CDR3 is TGTGCCAGTAGTATACGGGAGTCCGCCTACGAGCAGTACTTC.

This clone was seen once. V is TRBV19 and J is TRBJ1-1; tentatively, D is TRBD1 (6 bases). Germline CDR1 reads LNHDA; CDR2 reads SQIVND (reference sequence). The CDR3 consists of 15 residues. With 0 bases removed from V and 5 bases from J, the gap between germline ends came to 13 bases. The CDR3 region is CASSIDGMGATEAFF. The CDR3 DNA is TGTGCCAGTAGTATAGATGGCATGGGGGCTACTGAAGCTTTCTTT. The whole variable domain, remainder taken from reference TRBV19 and TRBJ1-1, is DGGITQSPKYLFRKEGQNVTLSCEQNLNHDAMYWYRQDPGQGLRLIYYSQIVNDFQKGDIAEGYSVSREKKESFPLTVTSAQKNPTAFYLCASSIDGMGATEAFFGQGTRLTVV.

The chain carries TRBV5-3 and TRBJ2-7, with TRBD2 identical over 7 bases. TRBV5-3 qualifies as an ORF whose function is uncertain. The CDR3 totals 15 residues. Germline trimming cut 4 bases from V and 5 bases from J; bases unmatched to any gene: 12. The CDR3 DNA follows: TGTGCCAGAAGCGCCTGGACTAGAAAGACACACGAGCAGTACTTC. The encoded protein is CARSAWTRKTHEQYF.

This clone was counted a single time. The rearrangement links TRBV11-3 to TRBJ2-1; D remains unclear. Germline CDR1 reads SGHNT; CDR2 reads YENEEA. V shed 5 bases and J shed 5 bases, with 7 bases lying between them. The CDR3 length is 12 residues. The CDR3 is CASSILNNEQFF. CDR3 in DNA: TGTGCCAGCAGCATCCTTAACAATGAGCAGTTCTTC. The full variable domain, rest sourced from reference TRBV11-3 and TRBJ2-1, is EAGVVQSPRYKIIEKKQPVAFWCNPISGHNTLYWYLQNLGQGPELLIRYENEEAVDDSQLPKDRFSAERLKGVDSTLKIQPAELGDSAVYLCASSILNNEQFFGPGTRLTVL.

The V gene is TRBV3-1 (or the pseudogene TRBV3-2), the J gene TRBJ1-5; D remains unclear. Trimming removed 0 bases at V and 4 bases at J, with 10 bases between. The germline V gene has CDR1 LGHDT and CDR2 YNNKEL (reference sequence). CDR3 length: 15 residues. Written as DNA, the CDR3 is TGTGCCAGCAGCCAAGATTACAGCCATAATCAGCCCCAGCATTTT. It encodes CASSQDYSHNQPQHF.